Listed below are T cell receptor beta chains from one sample, sequenced in a study of CD8+ T cells in alopecia areata. Generated by immunoSEQ multiplex PCR, the TCRdb table keeps only in-frame clones and is missing some. The sample holds some 150,000 clones, roughly nine tenths seen once. The sequenced sample was CD8+ T cells sorted from blood, obtained at week 4, from a patient treated with tofacitinib. All receptors derive from a human donor with alopecia areata. Each CDR3 is given with its conserved first and last residue. D genes are given only for firm matches. Where a row states a size, it is once, few, many or the class of an expanded clone; other rows omit it.

d_call	v_call	j_call	clone_size	cdr3_nt	cdr3_aa
TRBD1	TRBV7-3	TRBJ2-5	NA	TGTGCCAGCAGCTCAGGGACAGGACAAGAGACCCAGTACTTC	CASSSGTGQETQYF
TRBD1	TRBV7-9	TRBJ2-4	once	TGTGCCAGCAGCCCGGACAGGGAATGGAACATTCAGTACTTC	CASSPDREWNIQYF
NA	TRBV4-1	TRBJ1-5	NA	TGCGCCAGCAGCCCCGACGCCGAGGTCTCGGGCCAGCCCCAGCATTTT	CASSPDAEVSGQPQHF
NA	TRBV30	TRBJ1-1	once	TGTGCCTGGAGCATCAACAAAGCTTTCTTT	CAWSINKAFF
NA	TRBV25-1	TRBJ2-7	NA	TGTGCCAGCAGTGATGCCTACGTCCCCACTTTC	CASSDAYVPTF
NA	TRBV5-1	TRBJ2-7	NA	TGCGCCAGCAGCTTGGGGGACGAGCAGTACTTC	CASSLGDEQYF
NA	TRBV29-1	TRBJ2-7	NA	TGCAGCGTTGAAGCTGGACTTACTATGAACGAGCAGTACTTC	CSVEAGLTMNEQYF
NA	TRBV4-1	TRBJ2-1	NA	TGCGCCAGCAGCCAAGTGCAGGGGCTCGACAATGAGCAGTTCTTC	CASSQVQGLDNEQFF
TRBD2	TRBV6-5	TRBJ2-7	NA	TGTGCCAGCAGTTACGGGGGAGGGCAGTACGAGCAGTACTTC	CASSYGGGQYEQYF
NA	TRBV29-1	TRBJ2-1	NA	TGCAGCGTTGAAGGGTCCGGGACGAGCTCCTACAATGAGCAGTTCTTC	CSVEGSGTSSYNEQFF
NA	TRBV2	TRBJ2-1	few	TGTGCCAGCAACTCTGGGAGTTACAATGAGCAGTTCTTC	CASNSGSYNEQFF
NA	TRBV7-9	TRBJ2-7	NA	TGTGCCAGCAGCTTAGGTAGCAAGGAGCAGTACTTC	CASSLGSKEQYF
NA	TRBV9	TRBJ2-2	few	TGTGCCAGCAGCGTACCCCTGACCGGGGAGCTGTTTTTT	CASSVPLTGELFF
TRBD1	TRBV28	TRBJ2-7	NA	TGTGCCAGCAGAAAAAACGCCGGGACAGGGTATCACGAGCAGTACTTC	CASRKNAGTGYHEQYF
NA	TRBV19	TRBJ1-1	NA	TGTGCCAGTAGTATGATATGGGGGATGGACACTGAAGCTTTCTTT	CASSMIWGMDTEAFF
NA	TRBV27	TRBJ1-2	once	TGTGCCAGCCATTCGGGGGGCTCTGGCTACACCTTC	CASHSGGSGYTF
NA	TRBV10-3	TRBJ2-1	NA	TGTGCCATCAGTGAGTCAGTTGGAGGGAACAATGAGCAGTTCTTC	CAISESVGGNNEQFF
NA	TRBV28	TRBJ1-1	once	TGTGCCAGCAGTTCCCGACGCTGGCAGGAAAATGAAGCTTTCTTT	CASSSRRWQENEAFF
NA	TRBV4-2	TRBJ1-1	NA	TGTGCCAGCAGCCAAGAAGGGGACTTCGACACTGAAGCTTTCTTT	CASSQEGDFDTEAFF
NA	TRBV6-1	TRBJ2-1	NA	TGTGCCAGCAGTGAAAATTGGGCAGGGCCAAACAATGAGCAGTTCTTC	CASSENWAGPNNEQFF
NA	TRBV29-1	TRBJ2-7	NA	TGCAGCGTTGAAGATGCAGGCGCAAGCTCCTACGAGCAGTACTTC	CSVEDAGASSYEQYF
NA	TRBV2	TRBJ2-1	NA	TGTGCTATCACCATTTACAATGAGCAGTTCTTC	CAITIYNEQFF
TRBD1	TRBV29-1	TRBJ2-1	NA	TGCAGCGTTGAACTTTCGGGACAGGCCTTGAATGAGCAGTTCTTC	CSVELSGQALNEQFF
NA	TRBV4-1	TRBJ1-4	NA	TGCGCCAGCAGCCAACAGGGATATAATGAAAAACTGTTTTTT	CASSQQGYNEKLFF
NA	TRBV5-1	TRBJ2-3	NA	TGCGCCAGCAGCTCGCTTATCAATGCGGGAAGCACAGATACGCAGTATTTT	CASSSLINAGSTDTQYF
NA	TRBV7-9	TRBJ2-6	once	TGTGCCAGCAGCACGTCGGATACAGGAGATCATGTCCTGACTTTC	CASSTSDTGDHVLTF
TRBD1	TRBV7-9	TRBJ2-1	NA	TGTGCCAGCAGCTTGGGCGGTGAGGGACAGGATAATGAGCAGTTCTTC	CASSLGGEGQDNEQFF
NA	TRBV19	TRBJ1-2	NA	TGTGCCAGTAGTCCGGCTAGGGCTAACTATGGCTACACCTTC	CASSPARANYGYTF
NA	TRBV25-1	TRBJ2-7	NA	TGTGCCAGCAGTCATGGTTACGAGCAGTACTTC	CASSHGYEQYF
NA	TRBV6-5	TRBJ2-7	NA	TGTGCCAGCAGTTATCGTAGTACGTCCTACGAGCAGTACTTC	CASSYRSTSYEQYF
NA	TRBV7-6	TRBJ1-6	NA	TGTGCCAGCAGCCCCCGGACGGCAGGGACACCCCTCCACTTT	CASSPRTAGTPLHF
TRBD1	TRBV6-4	TRBJ2-2	NA	TGTGCCAGCTCGGGACAGGACACCGGGGAGCTGTTTTTT	CASSGQDTGELFF
NA	TRBV4-2	TRBJ2-1	NA	TGTGCCAGCAGCCAAGATTATCTAGCCTTACCCTCCTACAATGAGCAGTTCTTC	CASSQDYLALPSYNEQFF
TRBD1	TRBV29-1	TRBJ2-3	NA	TGCAGCGTGGCCGGGACAGGGGGCACAGATACGCAGTATTTT	CSVAGTGGTDTQYF
NA	TRBV9	TRBJ2-3	once	TGTGCCAGCAGCGGACGGATCGCGGGGCCCACAGATACGCAGTATTTT	CASSGRIAGPTDTQYF
NA	TRBV29-1	TRBJ2-3	NA	TGCAGCGTTGACGCAGATACGCAGTATTTT	CSVDADTQYF
TRBD1	TRBV19	TRBJ1-1	NA	TGTGCCAGTACCAGACAGGGGAACACTGAAGCTTTCTTT	CASTRQGNTEAFF